These T cell receptor beta chains were read from a single sample in a study of technical replicates of blood from several donors. Method: immunoSEQ multiplex PCR; TCRdb's copy keeps in-frame clones and lacks some. This sample carries tens of thousands of clones, more than 85% of them seen once, and the ten largest clones take 5% to 5.5%. Sequenced sample: PBMCs. The receptors here all came from a human donor in good health. Some clones in this sample may be carry-over from other donors' samples. Both conserved end residues are part of each CDR3. The D gene is left open where the match is weak. A clone size is listed for some rows: how often the clone was seen (once, few, many), or a class if it is expanded.

TRBJ1-1,-,TRBV7-8,TRBD1,CASSPVTAGGTEAFF,TGTGCCAGCAGCCCCGTCACAGCAGGGGGCACTGAAGCTTTCTTT
TRBJ2-3,-,TRBV5-1,TRBD1,CASGTGLGGDTQYF,TGCGCCAGCGGGACAGGGCTCGGGGGGGATACGCAGTATTTT
TRBJ1-4,-,TRBV4-1,-,CASGLLQGEKLFF,TGCGCCAGCGGCCTGTTACAGGGTGAAAAACTGTTTTTT
TRBJ2-1,-,TRBV7-9,-,CASLYGASALDEQFF,TGTGCCAGCCTTTACGGAGCGTCGGCCTTGGATGAGCAGTTCTTC
TRBJ2-7,-,TRBV6-5,-,CASSYSETGTYEQYF,TGTGCCAGCAGTTACTCGGAGACTGGTACCTACGAGCAGTACTTC
TRBJ2-7,-,TRBV27,TRBD1,CASKRPGQYYEQYF,TGTGCCAGCAAACGTCCGGGACAGTACTACGAGCAGTACTTC
TRBJ1-1,once,TRBV7-9,TRBD1,CASSLAAPGQGYTEAFF,TGTGCCAGCAGCTTAGCCGCTCCGGGACAGGGATACACTGAAGCTTTCTTT
TRBJ1-1,few,TRBV19,-,CASSIEPVGVRTEAFF,TGTGCCAGTAGTATAGAACCGGTCGGGGTCAGGACTGAAGCTTTCTTT
TRBJ1-2,-,TRBV6-1,-,CASRAPDRGYTF,TGTGCCAGCAGGGCACCCGACAGGGGCTACACCTTC
TRBJ1-3,few,TRBV7-2,-,CASSTGFSGNTIYF,TGTGCCAGTTCGACTGGATTCAGTGGAAACACCATATATTTT
TRBJ1-2,-,TRBV29-1,-,CSGLLNYGYTF,TGCAGCGGGCTTCTTAACTATGGCTACACCTTC
TRBJ2-7,-,TRBV11-3,TRBD2,CASSLAGGDYEQYF,TGTGCCAGCAGCTTAGCGGGGGGAGATTACGAGCAGTACTTC
TRBJ1-1,-,TRBV25-1,-,CASSAQFGGMNTEAFF,TGTGCCAGCAGTGCCCAGTTCGGGGGGATGAACACTGAAGCTTTCTTT
TRBJ2-7,-,TRBV7-9,-,CASSSRDIGEQYF,TGTGCCAGCAGCTCCCGGGACATTGGCGAGCAGTACTTC
TRBJ2-7,-,TRBV6-1,-,CASSEWGPYEQYF,TGTGCCAGCAGTGAATGGGGGCCCTACGAGCAGTACTTC
TRBJ1-1,-,TRBV19,TRBD1,CASMGTGGRTEAFF,TGTGCCAGTATGGGGACAGGGGGTCGAACTGAAGCTTTCTTT
TRBJ2-7,-,TRBV2,-,CASRDSSSYEQYF,TGTGCCAGCAGGGACAGTAGCTCCTACGAGCAGTACTTC
TRBJ2-3,-,TRBV7-2,TRBD2,CASSQEGLADTDTQYF,TGTGCCAGCAGCCAAGAAGGACTAGCGGACACAGATACGCAGTATTTT
TRBJ1-5,-,TRBV7-8,-,CASSPDSPRNQPQHF,TGTGCCAGCAGCCCCGATTCGCCGAGGAATCAGCCCCAGCATTTT
TRBJ1-1,-,TRBV7-8,-,CASRTGGGSTEAFF,TGTGCCAGCAGAACCGGGGGGGGGAGCACTGAAGCTTTCTTT
TRBJ1-4,-,TRBV10-3,TRBD1,CAISGQGGEKLFF,TGTGCCATCAGTGGACAGGGAGGTGAAAAACTGTTTTTT
TRBJ2-5,-,TRBV30,TRBD2,CAWSKGLAGETQYF,TGTGCCTGGAGTAAGGGACTAGCGGGAGAGACCCAGTACTTC
TRBJ2-7,-,TRBV5-4,-,CASSLGQAPLEQYF,TGTGCCAGCAGCTTGGGACAGGCGCCATTGGAGCAGTACTTC
TRBJ1-5,-,TRBV30,-,CAWSLTGSYQPQHF,TGTGCCTGGAGTCTCACAGGGTCGTATCAGCCCCAGCATTTT
TRBJ2-7,few,TRBV6-1,TRBD2,CASSPSGEGPYEQYF,TGTGCCAGCAGTCCCAGCGGGGAGGGACCCTACGAGCAGTACTTC
TRBJ2-7,once,TRBV7-2,-,CASSLVFGGDEQYF,TGTGCCAGCAGCTTAGTATTTGGTGGAGACGAGCAGTACTTC
TRBJ2-7,few,TRBV5-1,TRBD2,CASSYLSGGSPPYEQYF,TGCGCCAGCAGCTATCTAAGCGGGGGGTCCCCCCCCTACGAGCAGTACTTC
TRBJ2-7,once,TRBV11-2,TRBD1,CASSLDRGLTYEQYF,TGTGCCAGCAGCTTGGACAGGGGACTAACCTACGAGCAGTACTTC
TRBJ1-4,-,TRBV5-6,-,CASSFSGAGYEKLFF,TGTGCCAGCAGCTTTAGTGGGGCGGGGTATGAAAAACTGTTTTTT
TRBJ1-2,-,TRBV4-3,TRBD1,CASSQGQGYGYTF,TGCGCCAGCAGCCAGGGACAGGGTTATGGCTACACCTTC
TRBJ2-7,-,TRBV7-2,TRBD2,CASSPSSGPQDEQYF,TGTGCCAGCAGCCCATCTAGCGGGCCCCAGGACGAGCAGTACTTC
TRBJ2-7,once,TRBV6-5,TRBD2,CASSYSLGSGSYEQYF,TGTGCCAGCAGTTACTCGTTGGGAAGCGGGAGTTACGAGCAGTACTTC
TRBJ1-6,-,TRBV19,-,CASSINRDYNSPLHF,TGTGCCAGTAGTATAAACAGGGACTATAATTCACCCCTCCACTTT
TRBJ2-1,-,TRBV2,-,CASSASGLEQFF,TGTGCCAGCAGTGCGTCCGGACTTGAGCAGTTCTTC
TRBJ2-5,-,TRBV7-2,-,CASSLTGMETQYF,TGTGCCAGCAGCTTAACCGGGATGGAGACCCAGTACTTC
TRBJ2-7,-,TRBV4-2,TRBD2,CASSQVGGKYEQYF,TGTGCCAGCAGCCAAGTCGGGGGGAAGTACGAGCAGTACTTC
TRBJ2-1,-,TRBV15,-,CATSRITGLNEQFF,TGTGCCACCAGCAGGATCACAGGGTTGAATGAGCAGTTCTTC
TRBJ1-2,-,TRBV21-1,-,CASRRDSRGGYTF,TGTGCCAGCAGAAGGGACAGCCGAGGGGGCTACACCTTC
TRBJ2-7,-,TRBV2,TRBD2,CASNSGGPYEQYF,TGTGCCAGCAATAGCGGGGGCCCCTACGAGCAGTACTTC
TRBJ1-1,-,TRBV30,-,CAWSGQIVSNTEAFF,TGTGCCTGGAGTGGACAGATAGTATCGAACACTGAAGCTTTCTTT
TRBJ2-7,-,TRBV6-6,TRBD1,CASRPGQGAHEQYF,TGTGCCAGCAGGCCGGGACAGGGGGCCCACGAGCAGTACTTC
TRBJ2-5,-,TRBV4-2,TRBD2,CASSQESGRWETQYF,TGTGCCAGCAGCCAAGAGAGCGGGAGGTGGGAGACCCAGTACTTC
TRBJ2-5,-,TRBV10-3,-,CAISRSEGAQETQYF,TGTGCCATCTCCCGCAGTGAAGGGGCCCAAGAGACCCAGTACTTC
TRBJ2-3,-,TRBV5-1,TRBD2,CASSQSGGAKDTQYF,TGCGCCAGCAGCCAGAGCGGGGGGGCTAAAGATACGCAGTATTTT
TRBJ2-7,-,TRBV10-3,TRBD1,CAIRGTDHEQYF,TGTGCCATCAGAGGGACAGACCACGAGCAGTACTTC
TRBJ2-7,-,TRBV29-1,TRBD2,CSASGGGGYEQYF,TGCAGCGCATCAGGTGGGGGGGGATACGAGCAGTACTTC
TRBJ2-1,-,TRBV7-8,TRBD2,CASSPGLAGAGQFF,TGTGCCAGCAGCCCCGGACTAGCGGGGGCGGGGCAGTTCTTC
TRBJ2-1,-,TRBV7-2,-,CASSLAGASNEQFF,TGTGCCAGCAGCTTAGCGGGAGCTTCAAATGAGCAGTTCTTC
TRBJ1-1,-,TRBV19,-,CASSLGGNTEAFF,TGTGCCAGTAGTCTGGGGGGGAACACTGAAGCTTTCTTT
TRBJ2-7,-,TRBV6-5,-,CASSYTTIPGEQYF,TGTGCCAGCAGTTATACGACTATCCCTGGCGAGCAGTACTTC
TRBJ1-5,-,TRBV4-1,TRBD1,CASSQGPGQGAKQPQHF,TGCGCCAGCAGCCAAGGTCCGGGACAGGGGGCAAAACAGCCCCAGCATTTT
TRBJ2-1,-,TRBV28,-,CAILGDEQFF,TGTGCCATCCTAGGGGATGAGCAGTTCTTC
TRBJ1-2,-,TRBV6-6,-,CASSPDTTYGYTF,TGTGCCAGCAGCCCGGACACGACCTATGGCTACACCTTC
TRBJ2-1,few,TRBV14,-,CASSQARGSGRFF,TGTGCCAGCAGCCAAGCCCGGGGGTCTGGAAGGTTCTTC
TRBJ2-3,-,TRBV27,-,CASWGRGFTDTQYF,TGTGCCAGTTGGGGGAGGGGGTTCACAGATACGCAGTATTTT
TRBJ2-1,-,TRBV7-9,TRBD2,CASSPPTSGRNNEQFF,TGTGCCAGCAGCCCTCCCACTAGCGGGAGAAACAATGAGCAGTTCTTC
TRBJ1-6,-,TRBV6-5,-,CASREESSYNSPLHF,TGTGCCAGCAGAGAGGAGAGCTCCTATAATTCACCCCTCCACTTT